The present T cell receptor beta chain was sequenced within a study of T cell repertoires in cytomegalovirus infection. TCRdb fed the reads into MiXCR, producing one record per CDR3 protein. The table shows about 920,000 distinct CDR3 sequences, with around 30% occurring only once. As for this clonotype: Its antigen remains unknown.

Study-wide points: CMV-specific TCR beta clonotypes restricted by HLA-C dominated the ex vivo response.

V lost 3 bases, J lost 0 bases, and 17 bases lay in between. Germline CDR1 and CDR2: ENHRY and SYGVKD. CDR3 length: 17 residues. The origin of this receptor is a human donor in good health (CMV status not recorded). Some clones in this sample may be carry-over from other donors' samples. The chain combines TRBV10-3 with TRBJ1-2; a weak D match, TRBD1 (6 bases). Sequencing used cultured CD8+ T cells from PBMCs, obtained from culture after CMV antigen stimulation. The CDR3 is CAISDLLGAEANYGYTF. The CDR3 coding sequence is TGTGCCATCAGTGACCTCCTGGGGGCGGAAGCTAACTATGGCTACACCTTC.